Only one count was recorded for the clone carrying this T cell receptor beta chain. Antigen specificity is unknown. The sample comes from a study of blood T cells in healthy people across ages. Study results and caveats: Expanded clonotype changes were possibly confounded by unknown donor CMV status. Because sorting was not performed, PBMCs prevented conclusive naive versus antigen-experienced comparison.

CDR1 and CDR2 from the germline V gene are MDHEN and SYDVKM. J was trimmed by 0 bases and V by 5 bases; bases with no gene match: 7. CDR3 size: 17 residues. For the second PCR, which ran for 7 to 11 cycles, a sample-barcoded 5' primer and a J-beta primer mix were used. TCRdb reanalysed the 5' RACE reads using MiXCR and keeps one entry per CDR3 protein. The sample shows over 950,000 distinct CDR3 sequences, 35% to 45% of them seen only once. Donors gave roughly 10 milliliters of peripheral blood apiece. This chain connects TRBV28 to TRBJ2-3; 11 bases map to TRBD2. Sequenced material: blood. The receptor was isolated from a man between 18 and 29 years old in good health. In nucleotides, the CDR3 is TGTGCCAGCAGTAAAGGGACTAGCGGAGCTAGCACAGATACGCAGTATTTT. Its protein is CASSKGTSGASTDTQYF. The whole variable domain, remainder taken from reference TRBV28 and TRBJ2-3, is DVKVTQSSRYLVKRTGEKVFLECVQDMDHENMFWYRQDPGLGLRLIYFSYDVKMKEKGDIPEGYSVSREKKERFSLILESASTNQTSMYLCASSKGTSGASTDTQYFGPGTRLTVL.